A selection of T cell receptor beta chains follows, all from one sample in a study of CD8 T cells in ankylosing spondylitis. MiXCR, run by TCRdb on the 5' RACE reads, gives a single entry per CDR3 protein. The sample contains roughly 400,000 distinct CDR3 sequences, around 20% of which appear only once. The specimen sequenced was blood, either unsorted or a sorted T cell fraction (not recorded which). The receptor source for this set is a male donor with ankylosing spondylitis. The CDR3 runs from the conserved cysteine through the conserved F or W. The D gene is left open where the match is weak. The size entry is marked missing in some rows and otherwise reads once, few, many or a size class.

v_call: TRBV7-3
clone_size: -
d_call: TRBD2
j_call: TRBJ2-1
cdr3_aa: CASSLLGLDNEQFF
cdr3_nt: TGTGCCAGCAGCTTACTCGGACTAGACAATGAGCAGTTCTTC

v_call: TRBV5-1
clone_size: few
d_call: -
j_call: TRBJ2-3
cdr3_aa: CASSLLGQDTDTQYF
cdr3_nt: TGCGCCAGCAGCTTGCTGGGGCAGGACACAGATACGCAGTATTTT

v_call: TRBV7-8
clone_size: -
d_call: -
j_call: TRBJ1-2
cdr3_aa: CASSLGTDGTRGGYTF
cdr3_nt: TGTGCCAGCAGCTTAGGCACAGACGGAACCCGGGGTGGCTACACCTTC

v_call: TRBV25-1
clone_size: -
d_call: -
j_call: TRBJ1-2
cdr3_aa: CASSEGVVTGFVDGYTF
cdr3_nt: TGTGCCAGCAGTGAAGGGGTGGTCACAGGGTTCGTGGATGGCTACACCTTC

v_call: TRBV20-1
clone_size: -
d_call: -
j_call: TRBJ2-1
cdr3_aa: CSARAIRERSWNEQFF
cdr3_nt: TGCAGTGCTAGAGCAATTCGGGAGAGGTCCTGGAATGAGCAGTTCTTC

v_call: TRBV6-2/TRBV6-3
clone_size: many
d_call: -
j_call: TRBJ2-3
cdr3_aa: CASSYPADTQYF
cdr3_nt: TGTGCCAGCAGTTACCCGGCAGATACGCAGTATTTT

v_call: TRBV21-1
clone_size: few
d_call: -
j_call: TRBJ2-3
cdr3_aa: CASSNRQGASTDTQYF
cdr3_nt: TGTGCCAGCAGCAACCGACAGGGGGCAAGCACAGATACGCAGTATTTT

v_call: TRBV2
clone_size: few
d_call: -
j_call: TRBJ1-6
cdr3_aa: CASRLPGRGNSPLHF
cdr3_nt: TGTGCCAGCAGATTACCTGGCAGGGGCAATTCACCCCTCCACTTT

v_call: TRBV29-1
clone_size: -
d_call: TRBD1
j_call: TRBJ2-1
cdr3_aa: CSVGPTGGNEQFF
cdr3_nt: TGCAGCGTTGGGCCGACAGGGGGCAATGAGCAGTTCTTC

v_call: TRBV19
clone_size: few
d_call: -
j_call: TRBJ1-5
cdr3_aa: CATDSSSNQPQHF
cdr3_nt: TGTGCCACCGACAGTTCTAGCAATCAGCCCCAGCATTTT

v_call: TRBV7-9
clone_size: few
d_call: -
j_call: TRBJ2-1
cdr3_aa: CASTSRLAPYNEQFF
cdr3_nt: TGTGCCAGCACTTCCCGCCTAGCGCCGTACAATGAGCAGTTCTTC

v_call: TRBV2
clone_size: -
d_call: -
j_call: TRBJ1-6
cdr3_aa: CASGQLSSYNSPLHF
cdr3_nt: TGTGCCAGCGGGCAGTTAAGCTCCTATAATTCACCCCTCCACTTT

v_call: TRBV29-1
clone_size: many
d_call: -
j_call: TRBJ2-3
cdr3_aa: CSVVRTDTQYF
cdr3_nt: TGCAGCGTTGTACGGACAGATACGCAGTATTTT

v_call: TRBV19
clone_size: few
d_call: -
j_call: TRBJ2-7
cdr3_aa: CASSIRPGRGFSYEQYF
cdr3_nt: TGTGCCAGTAGTATTCGTCCGGGCAGGGGCTTTTCCTACGAGCAGTACTTC

v_call: TRBV5-6
clone_size: -
d_call: -
j_call: TRBJ1-5
cdr3_aa: CASNARNNQPQHF
cdr3_nt: TGTGCCAGCAACGCCAGGAATAATCAGCCCCAGCATTTT

v_call: TRBV20-1
clone_size: -
d_call: TRBD2
j_call: TRBJ2-7
cdr3_aa: CSASWASGFPSYEQYF
cdr3_nt: TGCAGTGCTAGCTGGGCTAGCGGGTTTCCCTCCTACGAGCAGTACTTC

v_call: TRBV12-3/TRBV12-4
clone_size: -
d_call: TRBD2
j_call: TRBJ2-1
cdr3_aa: CASSPLAGGPYNEQFF
cdr3_nt: TGTGCCAGCAGTCCCCTAGCGGGAGGACCCTACAATGAGCAGTTCTTC

v_call: TRBV7-3
clone_size: few
d_call: -
j_call: TRBJ2-2
cdr3_aa: CASSSRTGELFF
cdr3_nt: TGTGCCAGCAGCTCCCGGACCGGGGAGCTGTTTTTT

v_call: TRBV5-4
clone_size: few
d_call: TRBD2
j_call: TRBJ2-2
cdr3_aa: CASSPQRGTNTGELFF
cdr3_nt: TGTGCCAGCAGCCCGCAGCGGGGCACGAACACCGGGGAGCTGTTTTTT

v_call: TRBV12-3/TRBV12-4
clone_size: -
d_call: TRBD2
j_call: TRBJ2-7
cdr3_aa: CASRPTSGRPRDYEQYF
cdr3_nt: TGTGCCAGCAGACCTACTAGCGGGAGGCCTCGGGACTACGAGCAGTACTTC

v_call: TRBV11-2
clone_size: -
d_call: -
j_call: TRBJ1-1
cdr3_aa: CASSSRGAENTEAFF
cdr3_nt: TGTGCCAGCAGCTCTAGGGGGGCAGAGAACACTGAAGCTTTCTTT

v_call: TRBV12-3/TRBV12-4
clone_size: few
d_call: TRBD1
j_call: TRBJ2-1
cdr3_aa: CASSPRDRGSYNEQFF
cdr3_nt: TGTGCCAGCAGTCCCCGGGACAGGGGGTCCTACAATGAGCAGTTCTTC

v_call: TRBV3-1
clone_size: few
d_call: TRBD2
j_call: TRBJ2-5
cdr3_aa: CASSQELPGGVETQYF
cdr3_nt: TGTGCCAGCAGCCAAGAACTTCCGGGAGGGGTGGAGACCCAGTACTTC

v_call: TRBV20-1
clone_size: few
d_call: TRBD2
j_call: TRBJ2-2
cdr3_aa: CSASPPVAGRFRELFF
cdr3_nt: TGCAGTGCTAGTCCGCCTGTAGCGGGGCGGTTTAGGGAGCTGTTTTTT

v_call: TRBV29-1
clone_size: -
d_call: TRBD2
j_call: TRBJ2-1
cdr3_aa: CSVDGLAGIISPYNEQFF
cdr3_nt: TGCAGCGTTGACGGACTAGCGGGGATCATCTCGCCCTACAATGAGCAGTTCTTC

v_call: TRBV20-1
clone_size: -
d_call: TRBD2
j_call: TRBJ2-1
cdr3_aa: CSAISGRALSEQFF
cdr3_nt: TGCAGTGCTATTAGCGGGAGGGCCCTCAGTGAGCAGTTCTTC

v_call: TRBV15
clone_size: few
d_call: -
j_call: TRBJ1-2
cdr3_aa: CATSRDLRPGPNYGYTF
cdr3_nt: TGTGCCACCAGCAGAGATCTACGTCCAGGGCCTAACTATGGCTACACCTTC

v_call: TRBV5-1
clone_size: few
d_call: -
j_call: TRBJ1-2
cdr3_aa: CASSLEGSGGYTF
cdr3_nt: TGCGCCAGCAGCCTCGAGGGGTCAGGCGGCTACACCTTC